This record concerns one T cell receptor (beta chain) sequence. The data derive from a study of blood T cell repertoires in COVID-19. At the level of the study: PBMCs, B-cell-depleted T cells, or T cells were the source of the cDNA or gDNA that made up the material.

Method: immunoSEQ multiplex PCR; TCRdb's copy keeps in-frame clones and lacks some. The data contain 180,000 or so clones, more than 75% of them singletons. The source of this sequence is a man aged 55 to 70 who had been exposed to COVID-19. Sequenced input: PBMCs or T cells enriched from blood (not recorded which).

CDR3 sequence reads: CAISAPKAPSEQYF. CDR3 nucleotide sequence: TGTGCCATCAGTGCCCCCAAAGCTCCCTCCGAGCAGTACTTC. The chain couples TRBV10-3 to TRBJ2-7; D is undetermined. The CDR3 contains 14 residues. Germline CDR1 and CDR2: ENHRY and SYGVKD. The germline V and J ends were trimmed by 4 bases and 6 bases, with 16 bases remaining between them.